The clone carrying this TCR beta chain was found once. Its antigen remains unknown. The junction differs from germline at one of its ends, possibly a read error. This entry belongs to a study of T-cell memory formation after mild COVID-19. Germline CDR1 is SNHLY and CDR2 is FYNNEI. The CDR3 consists of 12 residues. Notes on the study in general: CD4/CD8 balance held among clones contracting day 15 to 85, and later expanders leaned CD4+. A second wave of clones peaked on day 37, and their SARS-CoV-2 specificity went unconfirmed. Cross-reactive memory seemingly joined, as some responding clones were found in pre-infection memory. For contracting clones, CD4+ ones sat mainly in CM and EM, CD8+ in EMRA.

TCRdb reprocessed the 5' RACE reads via MiXCR and lists one record per CDR3 protein. This table has about 320,000 distinct CDR3 sequences, 13% to 15% appearing once. Sequencing was performed on PBMCs or a T cell subset sorted from them (not recorded which). This TCR was recovered from a man between 18 and 35 years old who had mild COVID-19 (a few samples of this study predate the infection). Cell type and time point are not known. This chain joins TRBV2 and TRBJ2-6; perhaps TRBD1 as D (5 bases). CDR3 sequence: CARLSGASVLTF. The CDR3 DNA reads as TGTGCCAGACTCTCTGGGGCCAGCGTCCTGACTTTC.